The 31 T cell receptor beta chains in this list originate from one sample, sequenced in a study of T-cell memory formation after mild COVID-19. A single record per CDR3 protein comes from TCRdb applying MiXCR to the 5' RACE reads. The sample holds fewer than 350,000 distinct CDR3 sequences, roughly 17% seen once. Specimen: PBMCs or a T cell subset sorted from them (not recorded which). The receptors originated from a man aged 18 to 35 who had mild COVID-19 (a few samples of this study predate the infection). Cell type and time point are not known.

This clonotype has at least ten counts. The chain recombines TRBV7-2 with TRBJ2-1, with TRBD2 matching 9 bases. From germline, CDR1 is SGHTA and CDR2 FQGNSA. The CDR3 is made up of 14 amino acids. Unmatched junction bases numbered 7, after V lost 5 bases and J lost 8 bases. The CDR3 protein is CASSARTSVDEQFF. In DNA, the CDR3 is TGTGCCAGCAGCGCCAGGACTAGCGTCGATGAGCAGTTCTTC.

A few counts support this clonotype. The chain recombines TRBV18 with TRBJ1-2, with TRBD1 matching over 7 bases. The germline V gene encodes CDR1 KGHSH and CDR2 LQKENI. V lost 5 bases to trimming and J lost 4 bases; unmatched junction nucleotides: 7. This CDR3 is 14 amino acids long. The CDR3 protein is CASSSVTGSYGYTF. Here the CDR3 DNA reads TGTGCCAGCTCATCCGTGACAGGGAGCTATGGCTACACCTTC. The full variable domain, with the rest looked up from reference TRBV18 and TRBJ1-2, is NAGVMQNPRHLVRRRGQEARLRCSPMKGHSHVYWYRQLPEEGLKFMVYLQKENIIDESGMPKERFSAEFPKEGPSILRIQQVVRGDSAAYFCASSSVTGSYGYTFGSGTRLTVV.

This clonotype came up many times. The chain links TRBV4-2 to TRBJ2-3; 10 bases align to TRBD2. The germline V gene encodes CDR1 LGHNA and CDR2 YNFKEQ. The CDR3 consists of 18 residues. With V trimmed by 0 bases and J by 5 bases, 11 bases remained unmatched. CDR3 nucleotide sequence: TGTGCCAGCAGCCAAGAGGAGGCAGCGGGGGGGCCTGGAGATACGCAGTATTTT. Translating gives CASSQEEAAGGPGDTQYF.

The chain links TRBV4-2 to TRBJ2-2; TRBD2 is a possible D gene (5 bases). Germline V lookup: CDR1 LGHNA, CDR2 YNFKEQ. Trimming removed 1 base from V and 4 bases from J, with 10 bases in between. The CDR3 runs to 15 residues. The CDR3, as DNA: TGTGCCAGCAGCCAAGGGGCTAGCCCCACCGGGGAGCTGTTTTTT. Its translation: CASSQGASPTGELFF.

This clonotype was seen more than once but under ten times. The V call is TRBV12-3 or TRBV12-4, the J call TRBJ2-2; D uncertain. This CDR3 has 15 amino acids. V was trimmed by 1 base and J by 1 base, leaving 7 bases between them. This chain's CDR3 is CASSLGRQNTGELFF. CDR3 coding DNA: TGTGCCAGCAGTTTAGGGCGACAGAACACCGGGGAGCTGTTTTTT.

This clonotype appeared many times. CDR3 in amino acids: CASSRLAGSYNEQFF. CDR3 in DNA: TGTGCCAGCAGCCGACTAGCGGGGTCCTACAATGAGCAGTTCTTC. The chain carries TRBV3-1 and TRBJ2-1; the match to TRBD2 covers 11 bases. This CDR3 spans 15 amino acids. V lost 4 bases and J lost 1; bases outside the gene matches: 0. The V gene's germline CDR1 is LGHDT and CDR2 YNNKEL (reference sequence).

This clonotype was counted a few times. The chain recombines TRBV11-2 with TRBJ2-1; TRBD2 matches at 9 bases. V lost 4 bases, J lost 9 bases, and 13 bases stayed unmatched. This CDR3 has 16 residues. Germline V gene data show CDR1 as SGHAT and CDR2 as FQNNGV. The CDR3 loop is CASSSDPGLAPGEQFF. The CDR3 nucleotides are TGTGCCAGCAGCTCCGACCCGGGACTAGCCCCAGGTGAGCAGTTCTTC.

This clonotype turned up a few times. The CDR3: CASSFSGSSPLHF. In DNA form, the CDR3 reads TGTGCCAGCAGTTTTTCAGGGAGTTCACCCCTCCACTTT. The V gene is TRBV6-6, the J gene TRBJ1-6; maybe TRBD1 (5 bases). The CDR3 is made up of 13 amino acids. Germline V gene sequence: CDR1 MNHNY, CDR2 SVGAGI (reference sequence). Trimming took off 4 bases at V and 9 bases at J, with 10 bases between the two ends.

CDR3 nucleotide sequence: TGCGCCAGCAGACAACATCCGGGACTAGCGGGGGTTCCCGATACGCAGTATTTT. As protein: CASRQHPGLAGVPDTQYF. The rearrangement uses TRBV4-3 and TRBJ2-3; TRBD2 agrees at 14 bases. The V gene's germline CDR1 is LGHNA and CDR2 YSLEER. This CDR3 region has 18 residues. Unmatched junction bases numbered 14, after V lost 6 bases and J lost 6 bases.

This clonotype was picked up many times. The V call is TRBV29-1, the J call TRBJ1-1, with a weak D call TRBD1 (5 bases). Trimming stripped 8 bases from V and 0 bases from J, with 19 bases between. The CDR3 spans 15 residues. Germline V gene lookup returns CDR1 SQVTM and CDR2 ANQGSEA. CDR3 in amino acids: CSTRAGWGMNTEAFF. DNA for the CDR3: TGCAGCACGAGGGCTGGATGGGGGATGAACACTGAAGCTTTCTTT.

There are a few counts of this clonotype. The chain carries TRBV29-1 and TRBJ2-5, with D perhaps TRBD2 (5 bases). Trimming took off 8 bases at V and 3 bases at J, with 16 bases between the two ends. This CDR3 has 13 residues. The germline V gene has CDR1 SQVTM and CDR2 ANQGSEA. CDR3 loop: CSPGGPAEETQYF. DNA of the CDR3: TGCAGCCCAGGAGGACCAGCAGAAGAGACCCAGTACTTC. The variable domain in full, with the rest retrieved from reference TRBV29-1 and TRBJ2-5, is SAVISQKPSRDICQRGTSLTIQCQVDSQVTMMFWYRQQPGQSLTLIATANQGSEATYESGFVIDKFPISRPNLTFSTLTVSNMSPEDSSIYLCSPGGPAEETQYFGPGTRLLVL.

J is TRBJ2-2 and V is TRBV10-1; maybe TRBD1 (6 bases). Looked up from germline, CDR1 is WNHNN and CDR2 is SYGVQD (reference sequence). This CDR3 contains 17 residues. V was clipped by 3 bases and J by 2 bases, with 16 bases between them. The CDR3 sequence is CASSDPDSPGNTGELFF. The CDR3 region has the DNA TGCGCCAGCAGTGACCCGGACAGTCCGGGAAACACCGGGGAGCTGTTTTTT.

This clonotype was seen many times. The genes are TRBV20-1 and TRBJ2-5; D ambiguous. There are 12 residues in the CDR3. Trimming removed 6 bases at V and 0 bases at J, with 8 bases between. Germline CDR1 reads DFQATT; CDR2 reads SNEGSKA (reference sequence). The CDR3 loop is CSAQRYQETQYF. The CDR3 nucleotides read TGCAGTGCCCAGAGGTACCAAGAGACCCAGTACTTC.

The table lists this clonotype with a few counts. This sequence joins TRBV18 and TRBJ2-7; the D gene is possibly TRBD1 (6 bases). CDR3 length: 13 residues. With 0 bases removed from V and 6 bases from J, the gap between germline ends came to 9 bases. CDR1 is KGHSH, CDR2 LQKENI, per germline. The CDR3 bases are TGTGCCAGCTCACCACCCAGGGGTTCCGAGCAGTACTTC. Protein: CASSPPRGSEQYF.

The chain joins TRBV15 to TRBJ2-3; 8 bases map to TRBD1. With 5 bases clipped from V and 6 bases from J, the junction kept 7 bases outside the gene matches. CDR1 LNHNV and CDR2 YYDKDF come from the germline V gene (reference sequence). The CDR3 consists of 14 residues. Written as DNA, the CDR3 is TGTGCCACCAGCGGAGCAGGGGGCCGGGATACGCAGTATTTT. Its protein is CATSGAGGRDTQYF.

This clonotype was seen a single time. The chain links TRBV19 to TRBJ2-2; 10 bases line up with TRBD1. CDR3 length: 15 amino acids. Germline CDR1 is LNHDA and CDR2 is SQIVND (reference sequence). V lost 4 bases to trimming and J lost 5 bases; unmatched junction nucleotides: 4. The CDR3 region has the DNA TGTGCCAGTAGTACGGACAGGGGGTGGACCGGGGAGCTGTTTTTT. It codes for CASSTDRGWTGELFF.

V and J are TRBV28 and TRBJ1-2; unclear D gene. The germline V gene has CDR1 MDHEN and CDR2 SYDVKM. V lost 5 bases to trimming and J lost 7 bases, with 17 bases between them. The CDR3 is 14 residues long. The CDR3 coding sequence is TGTGCCAGCAGTCTTAGACATGGAGCAGGTGGCTACACCTTC. Amino acid sequence: CASSLRHGAGGYTF.

V is TRBV20-1 and J is TRBJ1-1; perhaps TRBD1 as D (5 bases). The CDR3 sequence is 14 residues long. Looked up from germline, CDR1 is DFQATT and CDR2 is SNEGSKA (reference sequence). The ends were cut back, 6 bases at V and 1 base at J, with 15 bases in the middle. The CDR3 region has the DNA TGCAGTGCCAGGGTCGGAAATGGGAACACTGAAGCTTTCTTT. Encoded protein: CSARVGNGNTEAFF.

The gene calls are TRBV3-1 and TRBJ2-7; D not certain. Between the trimmed V and J ends, which lost 3 bases and 3 bases, there was a span of 6 bases. The CDR3 consists of 12 residues. Per germline, CDR1 LGHDT and CDR2 YNNKEL (reference sequence). The CDR3 coding sequence is TGTGCCAGCAGCCACGGATTCTACGAGCAGTACTTC. Its translation: CASSHGFYEQYF.

The table lists this clonotype with a count of one. The CDR3 sequence is CASRGQTNEKLFF. The CDR3 DNA follows: TGTGCCAGCAGGGGACAAACTAATGAAAAACTGTTTTTT. This rearrangement joins TRBV6-5 to TRBJ1-4; possibly TRBD1 for D (6 bases). V lost 6 bases and J 1 base, leaving 6 bases between the germline ends. CDR1 MNHEY and CDR2 SVGAGI come from the germline V gene. The CDR3 consists of 13 residues.

The chain has TRBV6-2 or TRBV6-3 and TRBJ2-7, with D maybe TRBD1 (6 bases). Per the germline V gene, CDR1 is MNHEY and CDR2 is SVGEGT. The CDR3 is 13 amino acids. V lost 5 bases and J lost 5, with 13 bases in between. CDR3 in amino acids: CASSPHRVHEQYF. Written as DNA, the CDR3 is TGTGCCAGCAGTCCACACAGGGTCCACGAGCAGTACTTC.

This clonotype has more than one count but fewer than ten. V gene TRBV4-3 combines with J gene TRBJ1-2; 7 bases are a match to TRBD1. V trimming: 3 bases; J trimming: 3 bases; junction bases outside the gene matches: 19. Germline V gene data show CDR1 as LGHNA and CDR2 as YSLEER. This CDR3 region has 19 residues. The CDR3 nucleotides read TGCGCCAGCAGCCACGCCTCCGCGCGAACAGGGGCTGGTCACTATGGCTACACCTTC. It codes for CASSHASARTGAGHYGYTF.

The chain links TRBV7-9 to TRBJ2-1, with D perhaps matching TRBD1 or TRBD2 (5 bases each). Germline CDR1 and CDR2: SEHNR and FQNEAQ (reference sequence). This CDR3 is built from 15 residues. Between the trimmed V and J ends, which lost 4 bases and 2 bases, there was a span of 12 bases. Here the CDR3 DNA reads TGTGCCAGCAGCTCTAACCGGGACGCCTACAATGAGCAGTTCTTC. It encodes CASSSNRDAYNEQFF. The full variable domain, with the rest looked up from reference TRBV7-9 and TRBJ2-1, is DTGVSQNPRHKITKRGQNVTFRCDPISEHNRLYWYRQTLGQGPEFLTYFQNEAQLEKSRLLSDRFSAERPKGSFSTLEIQRTEQGDSAMYLCASSSNRDAYNEQFFGPGTRLTVL.

V is TRBV19 and J is TRBJ2-3; D unresolved. V lost 3 bases, J lost 6 bases, and 10 bases lay in between. This CDR3 region has 13 residues. Looked up from germline, CDR1 is LNHDA and CDR2 is SQIVND (reference sequence). CDR3 nucleotides: TGTGCCAGTAGTATTGTGTCAGAGGATACGCAGTATTTT. Protein sequence: CASSIVSEDTQYF.

This clonotype showed up just a few times. This sequence joins TRBV12-3 or TRBV12-4 and TRBJ2-5, with TRBD2 matching 7 bases. Trimming cost V 4 bases and J 2 bases; bases outside gene matches: 16. This CDR3 contains 18 residues. CDR3 sequence reads: CASSSLSPRGENQETQYF. The DNA for the CDR3 is TGTGCCAGCAGTTCTCTGTCACCCCGGGGGGAGAATCAAGAGACCCAGTACTTC.

CDR3: CASSLAGAGTEAFF. The CDR3 bases are TGCGCCAGCAGCTTGGCAGGGGCAGGGACTGAAGCTTTCTTT. The chain has TRBV5-1 and TRBJ1-1; D possibly corresponds to TRBD1 (6 bases). Germline CDR1 SGHRS, CDR2 YFSETQ. Trimming pared 0 bases from V and 5 bases from J, leaving 11 bases between. The CDR3 spans 14 residues.

The chain combines TRBV6-5 with TRBJ2-7, with D unresolved. Trimming took 5 bases from V and 1 from J, leaving 9 bases between them. The CDR3 is 13 residues long. The germline V gene has CDR1 MNHEY and CDR2 SVGAGI. Here the CDR3 reads CASSPVGSYEQYV. The CDR3 DNA sequence: TGTGCCAGCAGTCCGGTGGGATCCTACGAGCAGTACGTC.

This chain links TRBV7-2 with TRBJ2-7, with D possibly being TRBD2 (6 bases). CDR3 length: 14 residues. The germline CDR1 and CDR2 sequences are SGHTA and FQGNSA. The germline V and J ends were trimmed by 8 bases and 0 bases, with 14 bases remaining between them. This chain's CDR3 is CASSADYSSYEQYF. CDR3 nucleotide sequence: TGTGCCAGCTCCGCGGACTACAGCTCCTACGAGCAGTACTTC. Full variable domain (missing parts from reference TRBV7-2 and TRBJ2-7): GAGVSQSPSNKVTEKGKDVELRCDPISGHTALYWYRQSLGQGLEFLIYFQGNSAPDKSGLPSDRFSAERTGGSVSTLTIQRTQQEDSAVYLCASSADYSSYEQYFGPGTRLTVT.

This clonotype was picked up a small number of times. V and J are TRBV6-2 or TRBV6-3 and TRBJ2-1; 10 bases line up with TRBD1. Trimming at V came to 6 bases and at J to 9 bases, leaving 14 bases not matched to a gene. The germline V gene has CDR1 MNHEY and CDR2 SVGEGT. This CDR3 has 16 residues. The CDR3 sequence: CASRPDRGPGLGEQFF. CDR3 DNA sequence: TGTGCCAGCAGACCCGACAGGGGGCCAGGTCTGGGTGAGCAGTTCTTC.

V and J are TRBV20-1 and TRBJ1-5, with D perhaps matching TRBD1 (6 bases). This CDR3 has 14 residues. Trimming took 0 bases from V and 4 from J, leaving 10 bases between them. From germline, CDR1 is DFQATT and CDR2 SNEGSKA (reference sequence). CDR3 loop: CSAREYRENQPQHF. Written as DNA, the CDR3 is TGCAGTGCTAGAGAGTACAGGGAGAATCAGCCCCAGCATTTT.

This clonotype occurred a few times. This chain connects TRBV11-2 to TRBJ2-1; possible D gene TRBD2, 7 bases. The CDR3 spans 16 residues. The ends were cut back, 1 base at V and 7 bases at J, with 17 bases in the middle. The germline CDR1 and CDR2 sequences are SGHAT and FQNNGV. CDR3 in DNA: TGTGCCAGCAGCTTAGTTGCGGGGGCGGACGGGAATGAGCAGTTCTTC. This codes for CASSLVAGADGNEQFF.